This T cell receptor beta chain stems from a study of blood T cell repertoires in COVID-19. About the research overall: The cDNA or gDNA used as material had been derived from T cells, B-cell-depleted T cells, or PBMCs.

Living in 24 US areas, the participants were between roughly 18 and 89 years of age. Grouping used clinical history reported by participants in a survey and questionnaire. Only in-frame clones appear in the TCRdb table, and some are missing; sequencing was by immunoSEQ multiplex PCR. Of about 300,000 clones in the sample, around 90% were seen once. The CDR3 is made up of 15 amino acids. Germline CDR1 is LGHNT and CDR2 is FRNRAP. V lost 5 bases to trimming and J lost 1 base; unmatched junction nucleotides: 3. The TCR comes from a man aged 55 to 69 who had recovered from COVID-19. The sequenced sample consisted of PBMCs or T cells enriched from blood (not recorded which). The chain recombines TRBV12-5 with TRBJ2-1, with 9 bases that match TRBD1. CDR3 protein: CASGPDRGSYNEQFF. CDR3 DNA: TGTGCTAGTGGTCCGGACAGGGGTTCCTACAATGAGCAGTTCTTC. The full variable domain, completed using reference TRBV12-5 and TRBJ2-1, is DARVTQTPRHKVTEMGQEVTMRCQPILGHNTVFWYRQTMMQGLELLAYFRNRAPLDDSGMPKDRFSAEMPDATLATLKIQPSEPRDSAVYFCASGPDRGSYNEQFFGPGTRLTVL.